This T cell receptor beta chain was profiled in a study of blood T cell repertoires in COVID-19. Method: immunoSEQ multiplex PCR; TCRdb's copy keeps in-frame clones and lacks some. The sample carries some 50,000 clones, about 85% recorded once. Germline values: CDR1 LNHDA, CDR2 SQIVND (reference sequence). The CDR3 contains 15 residues. V lost 7 bases, J lost 2 bases, and 17 bases lay in between. V gene TRBV19 combines with J gene TRBJ1-2, with D uncertain. Material for sequencing was peripheral blood. This clonotype originated in a woman in her 70s with active COVID-19. CDR3 DNA: TGTGCCAGTACGGGGAAGCACCGGGCAAACTATGGCTACACCTTC. Translating gives CASTGKHRANYGYTF.